In this sample, the clone carrying this T cell receptor beta chain turned up many times. The CDR3 covers 12 residues. The trim removed 6 bases at V and 3 bases at J, leaving 2 bases unmatched. In germline, CDR1 is DFQATT, CDR2 SNEGSKA (reference sequence). The time point here: patch test 3, about 24 weeks after DPC sensitization. Treatment noted: therapeutic diphenylcyclopropenone sensitization with weekly scalp DPC. TCRdb re-analysed the RACE reads in MiXCR, keeping a single row per CDR3 protein. The sample lists about 76,000 distinct CDR3 sequences; around 13% were seen once. This entry is derived from a study of human T cells and chemical hapten exposure.

This TCR was sampled from a woman in her forties or fifties with alopecia areata. Some clones in this sample may be carry-over from other donors' samples. The sequencing here drew on whole blood, taken in connection with sensitization to the hapten diphenylcyclopropenone (DPC). V gene TRBV20-1 combines with J gene TRBJ2-3, with TRBD2 matching over 8 bases. The CDR3 DNA reads TGCAGTGCCCGCGGGGGGACAGATACGCAGTATTTT. Translation gives CSARGGTDTQYF.